These 10 T cell receptor beta chains came from one sample sequenced in a study of graft-versus-host responses after intestinal transplantation. The assay was immunoSEQ multiplex PCR, and TCRdb's table has in-frame clones only and misses some. The top ten clones hold approximately 1% of a sample with around 100,000 clones, less than 90% of them seen once. No antigen is known for these receptors. The starting material was unstimulated CD4+ T cells sorted from spleen or lymph node cells, obtained before intestinal transplant. These receptors were obtained from a human donor who received an intestinal transplant.

The chain's CDR3 is CASSQTGRQNYGYTF. Here the CDR3 DNA reads TGCGCCAGCAGCCAAACCGGACGGCAAAACTATGGCTACACCTTC. The chain joins TRBV4-1 to TRBJ1-2; no clear D. The CDR3 loop spans 15 amino acids. V lost 2 bases and J lost 2, with 12 bases in between. CDR1 and CDR2 (germline): MGHRA, YSYEKL.

This clone was seen only once. The CDR3 DNA reads TGCGCCAGCAGCTTGGTGGGGGAGGAGACCCAGTACTTC. Protein sequence: CASSLVGEETQYF. The chain couples TRBV5-1 to TRBJ2-5; D is possibly TRBD1 or TRBD2 (5 bases each). The CDR3 is 13 residues long. From germline, CDR1 is SGHRS and CDR2 YFSETQ. Trimming took 0 bases from V and 5 from J, leaving 8 bases between them.

The rearrangement links TRBV6-6 to TRBJ1-1; a weak D match, TRBD1 (6 bases). Between the trimmed V and J ends, which lost 6 bases and 3 bases, there was a span of 17 bases. The CDR3 totals 15 residues. Germline values: CDR1 MNHNY, CDR2 SVGAGI (reference sequence). The CDR3 loop reads CASSPRRDTHTEAFF. The DNA for the CDR3 is TGTGCCAGCAGCCCCCGCCGGGACACCCACACTGAAGCTTTCTTT.

The J gene is TRBJ1-6, the V gene TRBV30; the D is unclear. The CDR3 length is 14 residues. Germline CDR1 GTSNPN, CDR2 SVGIG (reference sequence). Trimming cost V 0 bases and J 6 bases, with 9 bases left between them. Written as DNA, the CDR3 is TGTGCCTGGAGTGTCGGTGTTCGTAATTCACCCCTCCACTTT. Translated, it gives CAWSVGVRNSPLHF.

This clone was counted once. This chain connects TRBV6-6 to TRBJ2-1; D ambiguous. From germline, CDR1 is MNHNY and CDR2 SVGAGI (reference sequence). This CDR3 is 14 amino acids long. V lost 4 bases and J lost 1, with 8 bases in between. CDR3 sequence reads: CASSLSDSYNEQFF. The CDR3 nucleotides read TGTGCCAGCAGTTTATCGGATTCCTACAATGAGCAGTTCTTC.

The CDR3 loop is CASSVGLTSYQETQYF. CDR3 in DNA: TGTGCCAGCAGCGTAGGACTAACATCGTACCAAGAGACCCAGTACTTC. The rearrangement uses TRBV5-4 and TRBJ2-5, with a tentative D call TRBD2 (6 bases). The CDR3 length is 16 residues. CDR1 SGHNT and CDR2 YYREEE come from the germline V gene (reference sequence). Between the trimmed V and J ends, which lost 4 bases and 0 bases, there was a span of 16 bases.

The chain combines TRBV28 with TRBJ2-7; 8 bases fit TRBD2. This CDR3 has 14 residues. In germline, CDR1 is MDHEN, CDR2 SYDVKM. J gave up 5 bases and V 6 bases, and 9 bases lay outside the gene matches. In DNA, the CDR3 is TGTGCCAGCAGCCCAGCGGGGGCCAGGGACGAGCAGTACTTC. It specifies CASSPAGARDEQYF.

This chain links TRBV2 with TRBJ2-1, with TRBD2 matching over 9 bases. Germline lookup yields CDR1 SNHLY and CDR2 FYNNEI. J gave up 4 bases and V 7 bases, and 8 bases lay outside the gene matches. The CDR3 has 15 residues. CDR3 protein: CASTGTSRLYNEQFF. The DNA for the CDR3 is TGTGCCAGCACTGGGACTAGCAGGCTATACAATGAGCAGTTCTTC.

The CDR3 region has the DNA TGTGCCAGCAGCCCCACTAGGTACCTTGGCACAGATACGCAGTATTTT. Amino acids: CASSPTRYLGTDTQYF. The chain combines TRBV5-5 with TRBJ2-3; weak D call: TRBD2 (5 bases). Germline V lookup: CDR1 SGHKS, CDR2 YYEKEE (reference sequence). This CDR3 is 16 amino acids long. V was cut by 4 bases and J by 1 base, with 16 bases left in between.

V usage is TRBV5-4 and J usage is TRBJ1-2; maybe TRBD1 (6 bases). Trimming took off 0 bases at V and 4 bases at J, with 16 bases between the two ends. This CDR3 contains 16 residues. The germline CDR1 and CDR2 sequences are SGHNT and YYREEE (reference sequence). Here the CDR3 DNA reads TGTGCCAGCAGCTTGGTCGGGGCAGGGGCCGGCTATGGCTACACCTTC. Protein sequence: CASSLVGAGAGYGYTF. The whole variable domain, filled in from reference TRBV5-4 and TRBJ1-2, reads ETGVTQSPTHLIKTRGQQVTLRCSSQSGHNTVSWYQQALGQGPQFIFQYYREEENGRGNFPPRFSGLQFPNYSSELNVNALELDDSALYLCASSLVGAGAGYGYTFGSGTRLTVV.